Below, 5 T cell receptor beta chains from the same sample are listed, as sequenced in a study of CD8+ T cells in alopecia areata. Extraction of RNA preceded its reverse transcription into cDNA, which served as the sequencing template. Some clones are missing from TCRdb's copy, which holds only in-frame ones; the method was immunoSEQ multiplex PCR. The data hold about 210,000 clones, with around 66% observed a single time. Treatment indicated: oral pan-JAK inhibitor, 5-10 mg twice daily. The sample consisted of CD4+ T cells sorted from blood, taken at week 4, from a patient treated with tofacitinib. The receptor set was obtained from a human donor with alopecia areata.

The chain links TRBV30 to TRBJ1-1; a weak D match, TRBD1 (5 bases). V lost 1 base and J lost 10, with 22 bases in between. The CDR3 loop spans 15 amino acids. Germline assignment: CDR1 GTSNPN and CDR2 SVGIG (reference sequence). Written as DNA, the CDR3 is TGTGCCTGGAGTGGGCGCCTGGGGGTTTTTAGGGCAGCTTTCTTT. It yields the protein CAWSGRLGVFRAAFF.

This chain links TRBV18 with TRBJ1-6; TRBD1 matches at 8 bases. This CDR3 spans 15 amino acids. V gave up 4 bases and J gave up 10 bases; unmatched junction bases: 9. Germline-derived CDR1 and CDR2 are KGHSH and LQKENI. This CDR3 is CASSLSGGASSPLHF. Here the CDR3 DNA reads TGTGCCAGCTCACTCTCAGGGGGCGCAAGCTCACCCCTCCACTTT.

V and J are TRBV29-1 and TRBJ1-2; no clear D gene. Per the germline V gene, CDR1 is SQVTM and CDR2 is ANQGSEA. This CDR3 has 13 amino acids. The V and J ends lost 5 bases and 3 bases respectively, with 13 bases between them. Here the CDR3 DNA reads TGCAGCGTTTTAGGGTCGAGAGACTATGGCTACACCTTC. Translating it yields CSVLGSRDYGYTF.

At least ten counts were recorded for this clone. The V gene is TRBV18, the J gene TRBJ1-3; 7 bases agree with TRBD1. The CDR3 has 15 amino acids. CDR1 KGHSH and CDR2 LQKENI come from the germline V gene. The V segment lost 6 bases and the J segment 0 bases; nucleotides outside the gene matches: 5. The CDR3 loop is CASSSGTDSGNTIYF. In DNA, the CDR3 is TGTGCCAGCTCGTCCGGGACAGACTCTGGAAACACCATATATTTT.

The gene calls are TRBV5-1 and TRBJ1-1; a possible D gene is TRBD1 (6 bases). The CDR3 contains 14 residues. Germline V gene lookup returns CDR1 SGHRS and CDR2 YFSETQ. V was pared by 3 bases and J by 0 bases, with 9 bases between. The CDR3 sequence: CASSSGQLNTEAFF. The DNA for the CDR3 is TGCGCCAGCAGCTCCGGACAGTTGAACACTGAAGCTTTCTTT. The entire variable domain, with the rest obtained from reference TRBV5-1 and TRBJ1-1, is as follows: KAGVTQTPRYLIKTRGQQVTLSCSPISGHRSVSWYQQTPGQGLQFLFEYFSETQRNKGNFPGRFSGRQFSNSRSEMNVSTLELGDSALYLCASSSGQLNTEAFFGQGTRLTVV.